The clone carrying this T cell receptor beta chain was seen at least ten times. Its antigen is not known. With 2 bases removed from V and 7 bases from J, the gap between germline ends came to 12 bases. CDR3 size: 15 residues. Germline CDR1 and CDR2: SGHAT and FQNNGV. This entry comes from a study of T-cell reconstitution after alpha-beta-depleted transplantation in children. Study-wide results and caveats: Expanded graft clones numbering several hundred reportedly gave rise to alpha-beta T cells about two months after transplant. Surviving recipient T cells and thymic progenitors accounted for the high day-60 TCRbeta diversity observed in some patients. One year post-transplant, T-cell counts and diversity were largely derived from T cells produced anew.

Unique molecular identifiers were incorporated when the TCRbeta library was constructed. TCRdb itself ran the PCR reads through MiXCR, one entry per CDR3 protein. The sample contains over 150,000 distinct CDR3 sequences, roughly 6.6% of which appear only once. This clonotype was obtained from a boy aged 2 to 10 with acute lymphoblastic leukemia, due to receive a stem cell transplant. This specimen consisted of PBMCs, obtained before TCRalphabeta/CD19-depleted stem cell transplant. This chain connects TRBV11-2 to TRBJ1-6, with a possible D match to TRBD1 (6 bases). The CDR3, as DNA: TGTGCCAGCAGCTTATCGCAGGGGTTGAATTCACCCCTCCACTTT. Its translation is CASSLSQGLNSPLHF. Combining the CDR3 with reference TRBV11-2 and TRBJ1-6 gives the whole variable domain EAGVAQSPRYKIIEKRQSVAFWCNPISGHATLYWYQQILGQGPKLLIQFQNNGVVDDSQLPKDRFSAERLKGVDSTLKIQPAKLEDSAVYLCASSLSQGLNSPLHFGNGTRLTVT.